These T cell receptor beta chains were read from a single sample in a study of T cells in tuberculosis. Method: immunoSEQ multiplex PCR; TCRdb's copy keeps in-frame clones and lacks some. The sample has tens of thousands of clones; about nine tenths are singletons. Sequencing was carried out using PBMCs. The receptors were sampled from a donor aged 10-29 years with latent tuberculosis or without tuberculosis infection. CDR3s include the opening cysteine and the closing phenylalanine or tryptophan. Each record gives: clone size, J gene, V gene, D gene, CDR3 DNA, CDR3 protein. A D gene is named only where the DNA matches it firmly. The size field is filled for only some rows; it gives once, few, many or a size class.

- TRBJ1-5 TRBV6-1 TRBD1 TGTGCCACCAGGTTACCGGGGACAGGGTTGTATTTT CATRLPGTGLYF
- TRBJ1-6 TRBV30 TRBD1 TGTGCCTGGAATCGGGCCGGGGGACAGGGGTACTCACCCCTCCACTTT CAWNRAGGQGYSPLHF
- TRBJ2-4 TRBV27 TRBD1 TGTGCCAGCAGTGGGATGGGGACAGGGTTGCCCACGGACATTCAGTACTTC CASSGMGTGLPTDIQYF
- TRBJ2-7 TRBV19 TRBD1 TGTGCCAGTAGTATAGGGACAGGGGAGTCGGAGCAGTACTTC CASSIGTGESEQYF
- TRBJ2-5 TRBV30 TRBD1 TGTGCCTGGCAAAGAGGGACAGCCATACAAGAGACCCAGTACTTC CAWQRGTAIQETQYF
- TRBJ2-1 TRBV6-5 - TGTGCCAGCAGTCTTCGACAGGCAAACAATGAGCAGTTCTTC CASSLRQANNEQFF
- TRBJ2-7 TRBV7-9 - TGTGCCAGCAGTCATCTGGACAGCTTTACCTACGAGCAGTACTTC CASSHLDSFTYEQYF
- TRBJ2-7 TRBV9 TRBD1 TGTGCCAGCAGCGAATACAGGGGCTCCTACGAGCAGTACTTC CASSEYRGSYEQYF
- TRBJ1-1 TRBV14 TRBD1 TGTGCCAGCAGTCGACAGGGTCGTCCTGAAGCTTTCTTT CASSRQGRPEAFF
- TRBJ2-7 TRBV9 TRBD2 TGTGCCAGCAGCGCACCTCTAGCGGGCGGGAACACCTACGAGCAGTACTTC CASSAPLAGGNTYEQYF
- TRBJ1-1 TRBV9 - TGTGCCAGCAGCGTAGTAGGGGCGGTGAACACTGAAGCTTTCTTT CASSVVGAVNTEAFF
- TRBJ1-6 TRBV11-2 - TGTGCCAGCAGCTTAGAGGCGGCCTATTATAATTCACCCCTCCACTTT CASSLEAAYYNSPLHF
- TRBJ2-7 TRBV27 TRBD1 TGTGCCAGCAGTTTAAACAGGGGGCCCTCCTACGAGCAGTACTTC CASSLNRGPSYEQYF
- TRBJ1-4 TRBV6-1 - TGTGCCAGCAGAGAACGCCCCGTCGCAGAGAAACAGACTACAACTAATGAAAAACTGTTTTTT CASRERPVAEKQTTTNEKLFF
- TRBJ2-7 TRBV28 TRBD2 TGTGCCAGCAGTTTTCTGACTAGCGGGAGCTCCTACGAGCAGTACTTC CASSFLTSGSSYEQYF
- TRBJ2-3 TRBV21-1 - TGTGCCAGCAGCAAAGATTTATCAGGGCGAGGAGGACTAGCGGGAGCCACAGATACGCAGTATTTT CASSKDLSGRGGLAGATDTQYF
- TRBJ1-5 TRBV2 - TGTGCCAGCAGGGGACTGGAAGGAAGGTATCAGCCCCAGCATTTT CASRGLEGRYQPQHF
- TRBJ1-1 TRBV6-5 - TGTGCCAGCCTAACACAGGGAGAAGCTTTCTTT CASLTQGEAFF
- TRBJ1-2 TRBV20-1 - TGCAGTGTCGGGGGGAAGGTTGGCTACACCTTC CSVGGKVGYTF
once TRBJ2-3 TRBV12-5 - TGTGCTAGTGCTAGGGGCTCCTCAGATACGCAGTATTTT CASARGSSDTQYF
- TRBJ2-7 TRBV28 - TGTGCCAGCAGTTTGTTAAACTTCCGACAAACCTACGAGCAGTACTTC CASSLLNFRQTYEQYF
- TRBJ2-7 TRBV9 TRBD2 TGTGCCAGCAGCGTAGTACTAGCGGGAGGGGAGCAGTACTTC CASSVVLAGGEQYF
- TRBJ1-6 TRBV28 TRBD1 TGTGCCAGCAGTACCCAGGGGGCTGGCAATTCACCCCTCCACTTT CASSTQGAGNSPLHF
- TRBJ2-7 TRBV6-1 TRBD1 TGTGCCAGCAGTGCTTGGACAGGGCCTACCGACGAGCAGTACTTC CASSAWTGPTDEQYF
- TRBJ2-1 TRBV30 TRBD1 TGTGCCTGGTCCCCAATTTCCTCCGGGACAGGGTGGGCCAATGAGCAGTTCTTC CAWSPISSGTGWANEQFF
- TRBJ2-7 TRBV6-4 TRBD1 TGTGCCAGCAGTGTCGGGGACAGGGGGACCTACGAGCAGTACTTC CASSVGDRGTYEQYF
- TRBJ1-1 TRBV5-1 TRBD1 TGCGCCAGCAGTCTCCGGGACAGAGGGACTGAAGCTTTCTTT CASSLRDRGTEAFF
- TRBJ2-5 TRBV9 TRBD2 TGTGCCAGCAGCGTAGATAGCGGGAGAGGAGAGACCCAGTACTTC CASSVDSGRGETQYF
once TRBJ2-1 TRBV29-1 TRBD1 TGCAGCGCTTGGGGGACAGGGGAGGTCGGTGAGCAGTTCTTC CSAWGTGEVGEQFF
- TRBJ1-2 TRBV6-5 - TGTGCCAGCAGTTACTCCGGAGGAGCGGGGAGCTACACCTTC CASSYSGGAGSYTF
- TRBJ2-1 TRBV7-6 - TGTGCCAGCAGCCCACTCGGGATCGACAATGAGCAGTTCTTC CASSPLGIDNEQFF
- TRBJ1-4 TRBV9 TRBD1 TGTGCCAGCAGCGTAGGGACAGGGCGGGAAAAACTGTTTTTT CASSVGTGREKLFF
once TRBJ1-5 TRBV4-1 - TGCGCCAGCAGCTCCCAGGTTAACAATCAGCCCCAGCATTTT CASSSQVNNQPQHF
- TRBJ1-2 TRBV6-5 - TGTGCCAGCAGCCAATCCTCAGTCTCTGGCTACACCTTC CASSQSSVSGYTF
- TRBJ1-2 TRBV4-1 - TGCGCCAGCAGCTGGGGCGGGGGTCGTCGGGGCTACACCTTC CASSWGGGRRGYTF
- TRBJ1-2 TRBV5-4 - TGTGCCAGCAGCTTGGGCACAGTTTATGGCTACACCTTC CASSLGTVYGYTF
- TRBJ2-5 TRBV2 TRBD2 TGTGCCAGCAGTGAACGGGTCGGGGGGACGGGAGAGACCCAGTACTTC CASSERVGGTGETQYF
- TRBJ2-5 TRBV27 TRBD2 TGTGCCAGCACCGAAGCGGGAGCTACCCAAGAGACCCAGTACTTC CASTEAGATQETQYF
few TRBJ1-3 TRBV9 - TGTGCCAGCAGCCCACGCGTCGCCGGCTCTGGAAACACCATATATTTT CASSPRVAGSGNTIYF
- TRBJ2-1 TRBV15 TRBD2 TGTGCCACCAGCAGAGTTCACCGGGAGGGCAATGAGCAGTTCTTC CATSRVHREGNEQFF
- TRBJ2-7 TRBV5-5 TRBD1 TGTGCCAGCAGCCCCCGGGACAGGGTTACCTACGAGCAGTACTTC CASSPRDRVTYEQYF
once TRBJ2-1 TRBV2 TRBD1 TGTGCCATCGGGACAGACTACAATGAGCAGTTCTTC CAIGTDYNEQFF
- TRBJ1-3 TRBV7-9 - TGTGCCAGCAGCCCCAGGGGCGGAGACACCATATATTTT CASSPRGGDTIYF
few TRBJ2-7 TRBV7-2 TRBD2 TGTGCCAGCAGCTCGACCGGGACTAGCCTTAAGCAGTACTTC CASSSTGTSLKQYF
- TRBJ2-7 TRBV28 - TGTGCCAGCAGTCCCGGAGTAGCGGTAAATCCCTACGAGCAGTACTTC CASSPGVAVNPYEQYF
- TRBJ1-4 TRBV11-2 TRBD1 TGTGCCAGCAGCTTAAGAGGGACAGTAGATGAAAAACTGTTTTTT CASSLRGTVDEKLFF
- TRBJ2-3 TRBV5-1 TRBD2 TGCGCCAGCAGCTTTCGAGCGGGGGGAACCACAGATACGCAGTATTTT CASSFRAGGTTDTQYF
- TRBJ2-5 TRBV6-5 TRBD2 TGTGCCAGCAGTCCCCCGGGCGGGAGTGCTGAGACCCAGTACTTC CASSPPGGSAETQYF
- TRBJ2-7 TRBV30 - TGTGCCTGGAGTGTACGGAGGGACAGCTACGAGCAGTACTTC CAWSVRRDSYEQYF
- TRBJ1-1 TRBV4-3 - TGCGCCAGCAGCCTAAAAGGGAGGAACACTGAAGCTTTCTTT CASSLKGRNTEAFF
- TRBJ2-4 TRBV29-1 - TGCAGCGTTAGGGGAGGAGGAAACATTCAGTACTTC CSVRGGGNIQYF
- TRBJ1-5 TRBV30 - TGTGCCTGGAGTCTGGCAGGGAATCAGCCCCAGCATTTT CAWSLAGNQPQHF